This T cell receptor (beta chain) was documented in a study of cytomegalovirus exposure and HLA in healthy donors. Looking at the study overall: Assignment to the Caucasian-associated ancestry cluster applied to 81% of the approximately 380 genotyped donors. Findings and caveats of the study: Cytomegalovirus-associated status was assigned to 164 TCR beta chains.

It was with 60 Vbeta and 13 Jbeta primers that the PCR ran. Assay used: immunoSEQ multiplex PCR; TCRdb lists only in-frame clones, some missing. The sample carries 90,000 to 100,000 clones, roughly 70% recorded once. Only a few counts were recorded for this clone. Its antigen is undetermined. Input material: PBMCs. The sequence derives from a middle-aged man in good health and CMV-seronegative.

The DNA of the CDR3 is TGTGCCAGCAGCTTGAGTGGGCCCCAGCATTCACCCCTCCACTTT. Translating it yields CASSLSGPQHSPLHF. The chain couples TRBV6-5 to TRBJ1-6; D is uncertain. Germline V lookup: CDR1 MNHEY, CDR2 SVGAGI. V was shortened by 6 bases and J by 8 bases, with 17 bases between the two germline ends. There are 15 residues in the CDR3.